The sample holds many counts of the clone carrying this T cell receptor (beta chain). The data are from a study of T-cell reconstitution after alpha-beta-depleted transplantation in children. TCRbeta library preparation incorporated unique molecular identifiers. Via MiXCR, TCRdb re-called the PCR reads, giving one row per CDR3 protein. The sample holds hundreds of thousands of distinct CDR3 sequences, approximately 17% seen once. This TCR derives from a human donor who donated a stem cell graft to a child with acute myeloid leukemia. The source was PBMCs from the stem cell graft donor, collected from the stem cell graft.

The CDR3 loop reads CAWSVQSLRNTEAFF. In DNA form, the CDR3 reads TGTGCCTGGAGTGTACAATCCCTTAGGAACACTGAAGCTTTCTTT. This chain uses TRBV30 with TRBJ1-1; D remains ambiguous. The CDR3 loop spans 15 amino acids. Germline assignment: CDR1 GTSNPN and CDR2 SVGIG (reference sequence). Trimming took 0 bases from V and 1 from J, leaving 12 bases between them.